This TCR beta chain was recorded in a study of T-cell reconstitution after alpha-beta-depleted transplantation in children. This clonotype has just a few counts. Trimming at V came to 7 bases and at J to 1 base, leaving 4 bases not matched to a gene. Germline V gives CDR1 DFQATT, CDR2 SNEGSKA (reference sequence). The CDR3 length is 13 residues. Unique molecular identifiers were incorporated when the TCRbeta library was constructed. TCRdb recomputed calls from the PCR reads with MiXCR, one row per CDR3 protein. The repertoire has over 200,000 distinct CDR3 sequences, over 15% of them found once; the top ten carry roughly two fifths.

The sequences come from PBMCs, mostly from graft donor cells, collected 360 days after TCRalphabeta/CD19-depleted stem cell transplant. V gene TRBV20-1 combines with J gene TRBJ2-7; 10 nucleotides agree with TRBD1. The sequence was collected from a male patient between 2 and 10 years old who had a stem cell transplant for acute lymphoblastic leukemia, so the T cells may come from the graft donor. The CDR3 sequence is CSVPGQGSYEQYF. The DNA for the CDR3 is TGCAGTGTTCCGGGACAGGGGTCCTACGAGCAGTACTTC.